A selection of T cell receptor beta chains follows, all from one sample in a study of a mutant IDH1 vaccine in newly diagnosed glioma. These receptors are not linked to any known antigen. Produced via immunoSEQ multiplex PCR; TCRdb's table is partial and in-frame only. The table shows fewer than 90,000 clones, with almost 85% occurring only once. The specimen comprised PBMCs, sampled from a glioma patient whose treatment included an IDH1 peptide vaccine. The receptors derive from a man aged 18-30 years with glioma. CDR3s include the opening cysteine and the closing phenylalanine or tryptophan. D genes are given only for firm matches. Clone size is given for some rows only: seen once, a few or many times, or a class if the clone is expanded.

DNA: TGTGCCAGCAGTTTTGGGACAGGGCCTTCGCCCCAGCATTTT
CDR3: CASSFGTGPSPQHF
D: TRBD1
V: TRBV28
J: TRBJ1-5
size: .

DNA: TGTGCCAGCAGCTTAGTTCAGGGAGTGGCCCCGGGGCCCCAGCATTTT
CDR3: CASSLVQGVAPGPQHF
D: .
V: TRBV7-8
J: TRBJ1-5
size: .

DNA: TGTGCCAGCAGTGAAGGCGCGGGGATCTCCTACGAGCAGTACTTC
CDR3: CASSEGAGISYEQYF
D: .
V: TRBV2
J: TRBJ2-7
size: .

DNA: TGTGCCAGCAGCTTAGACAGCTATGGCTACACCTTC
CDR3: CASSLDSYGYTF
D: .
V: TRBV13
J: TRBJ1-2
size: .

DNA: TGTGCCAGTACGCGAGGGGGCAGGGTGAACACTGAAGCTTTCTTT
CDR3: CASTRGGRVNTEAFF
D: TRBD1
V: TRBV19
J: TRBJ1-1
size: once

DNA: TGTGCCAGCAGTGGCCTACTCCCATCCCAGTACTTC
CDR3: CASSGLLPSQYF
D: .
V: TRBV25-1
J: TRBJ2-5
size: .

DNA: TGTGCCAGCAGAATGGGACAGGGCGGAGAGACCCAGTACTTC
CDR3: CASRMGQGGETQYF
D: TRBD1
V: TRBV6-6
J: TRBJ2-5
size: .

DNA: TGCGCCAGCAGCCAAGATCGGGCTGTAAACTCTGGGGCCAACGTCCTGACTTTC
CDR3: CASSQDRAVNSGANVLTF
D: .
V: TRBV4-1
J: TRBJ2-6
size: once

DNA: TGTGCCAGCAGCCAGGGTCTTCTAGCGGGGGGGACAGATACGCAGTATTTT
CDR3: CASSQGLLAGGTDTQYF
D: TRBD2
V: TRBV4-2
J: TRBJ2-3
size: .

DNA: TGTGCCAGCAGTTCCCGACAGTTGGCGAACTATGGCTACACCTTC
CDR3: CASSSRQLANYGYTF
D: .
V: TRBV6-5
J: TRBJ1-2
size: .

DNA: TGTGCCTGGAGTGGAGGGAGGGGAGATCAGCCCCAGCATTTT
CDR3: CAWSGGRGDQPQHF
D: .
V: TRBV30
J: TRBJ1-5
size: .

DNA: TGTGCCAGTAACGATCTCCGTGTAGGTCAGCCCCAGCATTTT
CDR3: CASNDLRVGQPQHF
D: .
V: TRBV19
J: TRBJ1-5
size: .

DNA: TGTGCCATCAGAGGGACGGACATGAACACTGAAGCTTTCTTT
CDR3: CAIRGTDMNTEAFF
D: .
V: TRBV10-3
J: TRBJ1-1
size: .

DNA: TGTGCCAGCAGCTTAGTGTCAGAGACCTCCTACGAGCAGTACTTC
CDR3: CASSLVSETSYEQYF
D: .
V: TRBV7-8
J: TRBJ2-7
size: .

DNA: TGTGCCAGCAGCCTAACGGGACAGGGAGGGTACGAGCAGTACTTC
CDR3: CASSLTGQGGYEQYF
D: TRBD1
V: TRBV9
J: TRBJ2-7
size: once

DNA: TGTGCCAGCAGCCTATTAGTGGGGGGGGAGGGCTACACCTTC
CDR3: CASSLLVGGEGYTF
D: .
V: TRBV4-2
J: TRBJ1-2
size: .

DNA: TGTGCCAGCAGTGACGTTTGGACTAGCGGGAGGATGACCGGGGAGCTGTTTTTT
CDR3: CASSDVWTSGRMTGELFF
D: TRBD2
V: TRBV7-9
J: TRBJ2-2
size: .

DNA: TGTGCCAGCAGCTTAGAGGGGACAGTATCCTACGAGCAGTACTTC
CDR3: CASSLEGTVSYEQYF
D: TRBD1
V: TRBV7-8
J: TRBJ2-7
size: .

DNA: TGTGCCATCAGTGGGGGTGGGAGCAGTCCGTGGGGTAACACTGAAGCTTTCTTT
CDR3: CAISGGGSSPWGNTEAFF
D: .
V: TRBV10-3
J: TRBJ1-1
size: .

DNA: TGCGCCAGCAGCCAAGATTGGGGGGGAGAGGGCTATGGCTACACCTTC
CDR3: CASSQDWGGEGYGYTF
D: .
V: TRBV4-3
J: TRBJ1-2
size: once

DNA: TGTGCCAGCAGCTCGGGACAGGGGTCGAACGAGCAGTACTTC
CDR3: CASSSGQGSNEQYF
D: TRBD1
V: TRBV5-4
J: TRBJ2-7
size: .

DNA: TGCGCCAGCAGCCAAGCGGGCAGGGTCGACACTGAAGCTTTCTTT
CDR3: CASSQAGRVDTEAFF
D: .
V: TRBV4-1
J: TRBJ1-1
size: .

DNA: TGCGCCAGCAGCCAAGATAGGGAGGGAACAGATACGCAGTATTTT
CDR3: CASSQDREGTDTQYF
D: TRBD2
V: TRBV4-3
J: TRBJ2-3
size: .

DNA: TGTGCCTACGGACAGGGAAACTACGAGCAGTACTTC
CDR3: CAYGQGNYEQYF
D: TRBD1
V: TRBV30
J: TRBJ2-7
size: .

DNA: TGTGCCAGCAGTTCCTGGTATGGCTACACCTTC
CDR3: CASSSWYGYTF
D: .
V: TRBV28
J: TRBJ1-2
size: .

DNA: TGTGCCAGCAGCTTAGGGGCGGACCGAAGAGATACGCAGTATTTT
CDR3: CASSLGADRRDTQYF
D: .
V: TRBV7-2
J: TRBJ2-3
size: .

DNA: TGTGCCAGCAGATTACTCGTCCAGCGGGGGGGCTGGGAGCAGTTCTTC
CDR3: CASRLLVQRGGWEQFF
D: TRBD2
V: TRBV6-6
J: TRBJ2-1
size: .

DNA: TGTGCCAGCAGTTTATCGGCAGACGGATACTATGGCTACACCTTC
CDR3: CASSLSADGYYGYTF
D: .
V: TRBV27
J: TRBJ1-2
size: .

DNA: TGTGCCAGCAGCCGGGGGGGTAACACTGAAGCTTTCTTT
CDR3: CASSRGGNTEAFF
D: .
V: TRBV7-9
J: TRBJ1-1
size: .

DNA: TGTGCCATCAGCGCAGGGGGCTTACGGTCACCCCTCCACTTT
CDR3: CAISAGGLRSPLHF
D: TRBD1
V: TRBV10-3
J: TRBJ1-6
size: .

DNA: TGTGCCAGCGGGCAGGGGGTGATGGAGACCCAGTACTTC
CDR3: CASGQGVMETQYF
D: TRBD1
V: TRBV2
J: TRBJ2-5
size: .

DNA: TGTGCCAGCAGTTTATTGACTAGCGGGGGTAAAGAGACCCAGTACTTC
CDR3: CASSLLTSGGKETQYF
D: TRBD2
V: TRBV28
J: TRBJ2-5
size: .

DNA: TGTGCCAGCAGCAATCGGACAGTAGGAAACACTGAAGCTTTCTTT
CDR3: CASSNRTVGNTEAFF
D: .
V: TRBV21-1
J: TRBJ1-1
size: .

DNA: TGTGCCAGCAGTGAATACCGGGATAAACTGTTTTTT
CDR3: CASSEYRDKLFF
D: .
V: TRBV25-1
J: TRBJ1-4
size: once

DNA: TGTGCCAGCAGCTTAACGGGAGGGTCCTATAATTCACCCCTCCACTTT
CDR3: CASSLTGGSYNSPLHF
D: .
V: TRBV7-3
J: TRBJ1-6
size: .

DNA: TGTGCCAGCAGCTTACGAAAGACTAGCGGGGACAATGAGCAGTTCTTC
CDR3: CASSLRKTSGDNEQFF
D: TRBD2
V: TRBV7-2
J: TRBJ2-1
size: .

DNA: TGCAGCGCGGCCGGACAGGGGATTAATCAGCCCCAGCATTTT
CDR3: CSAAGQGINQPQHF
D: TRBD1
V: TRBV29-1
J: TRBJ1-5
size: .